These 12 T cell receptor beta chains came from one sample sequenced in a study of T cells after yellow fever vaccination. TCRdb ran MiXCR on the 5' RACE reads and lists one entry per CDR3 protein. Of 400,000 or so distinct CDR3 sequences in the sample, about 9.9% were seen once. Sequencing was performed on PBMCs, taken on the day of the first yellow fever vaccination. Source of these receptors: a man in his late teens or twenties who received the YFV17D yellow fever vaccine.

The chain recombines TRBV5-1 with TRBJ2-7; D not certain. Germline V gene lookup returns CDR1 SGHRS and CDR2 YFSETQ. V was shortened by 2 bases and J by 5 bases, with 14 bases between the two germline ends. CDR3 length equals 14 residues. DNA for the CDR3: TGCGCCAGCAGCTTTGTAGGGTATCCGAACGAGCAGTACGTC. It codes for CASSFVGYPNEQYV.

This chain links TRBV12-3 or TRBV12-4 with TRBJ2-7; 9 bases match TRBD2. Unmatched junction bases numbered 14, after V lost 8 bases and J lost 9 bases. There are 14 residues in the CDR3. The CDR3 protein is CASSRGGLAGLQYF. The CDR3 DNA follows: TGTGCCAGCTCCCGCGGAGGGCTAGCGGGGTTGCAGTACTTC.

The rearrangement uses TRBV12-3 or TRBV12-4 and TRBJ1-6; D is perhaps TRBD1 (6 bases). V was shortened by 5 bases and J by 9 bases, with 17 bases between the two germline ends. CDR3 length equals 15 residues. As DNA, the CDR3 is TGTGCCAGCAGTATAGGACAGACACAAAGTTCACCCCTCCACTTT. Its translation is CASSIGQTQSSPLHF.

The chain uses TRBV18 and TRBJ1-3; TRBD1 might be the D (5 bases). V dropped 5 bases and J dropped 4 bases, with 9 bases sitting between them. Germline assignment: CDR1 KGHSH and CDR2 LQKENI. The CDR3 runs to 13 residues. As DNA, the CDR3 is TGTGCCAGCTCAATCGACAGCGGAAACACCATATATTTT. Protein product: CASSIDSGNTIYF.

This clonotype showed up just a few times. The V gene is TRBV7-2, the J gene TRBJ2-7; D is unresolved. CDR3 length: 16 amino acids. Trimming took 2 bases from V and 4 from J, leaving 18 bases between them. Germline V gene lookup returns CDR1 SGHTA and CDR2 FQGNSA. CDR3 in amino acids: CASSLWPIGCAYEQYV. In nucleotides, the CDR3 is TGTGCCAGCAGCTTATGGCCCATCGGTTGCGCGTACGAGCAGTACGTC.

The chain couples TRBV21-1 to TRBJ2-2. TRBV21-1 is a recognized pseudogene. This CDR3 has 15 amino acids. The CDR3 DNA reads TGTGCCAGCAGCAAGCGAATGAAAAACACCGGGGAGCTGTTTTTT. This sequence encodes CASSKRMKNTGELFF.

In its sample, this clonotype was seen many times. The chain couples TRBV18 to TRBJ1-6; D call uncertain. This CDR3 has 13 amino acids. Germline V CDR1 and CDR2: KGHSH, LQKENI. Trimming took 3 bases from V and 8 from J, leaving 8 bases between them. This chain's CDR3 is CASSPGLDSPLHF. In DNA form, the CDR3 reads TGTGCCAGCTCACCCGGGCTAGATTCACCCCTCCACTTT. Full variable domain (outside the CDR3, taken from reference TRBV18 and TRBJ1-6): NAGVMQNPRHLVRRRGQEARLRCSPMKGHSHVYWYRQLPEEGLKFMVYLQKENIIDESGMPKERFSAEFPKEGPSILRIQQVVRGDSAAYFCASSPGLDSPLHFGNGTRLTVT.

The chain uses TRBV25-1 and TRBJ2-1, with TRBD2 as a possible D gene (6 bases). The germline CDR1 and CDR2 sequences are MGHDK and SYGVNS. The CDR3 is 15 amino acids. V dropped 6 bases and J dropped 2 bases, with 14 bases sitting between them. The DNA for the CDR3 is TGTGCCAGCAGCGAGACGTGGGGGGCCTACAATGAGCAGTTCTTC. It yields the protein CASSETWGAYNEQFF.

This clonotype was counted between two and nine times. The V call is TRBV7-9, the J call TRBJ2-1, with 10 bases that match TRBD2. The junction had 6 bases not matched to a gene; V was cut back by 3 bases and J by 7 bases. This CDR3 is 15 amino acids long. Per germline, CDR1 SEHNR and CDR2 FQNEAQ (reference sequence). The CDR3 sequence: CASSFSSGGWNEQFF. The CDR3 DNA sequence: TGTGCCAGCAGCTTTTCTAGCGGGGGTTGGAATGAGCAGTTCTTC.

This chain links TRBV7-2 with TRBJ1-2; 8 bases line up with TRBD1. The V and J ends lost 6 bases and 8 bases, in that order; junction bases with no gene match: 11. Germline V CDR1 and CDR2: SGHTA, FQGNSA. This CDR3 comprises 14 residues. DNA of the CDR3: TGTGCCAGCAGAACCTCGGACAGGGTATGGGGCTACACCTTC. This sequence encodes CASRTSDRVWGYTF.

The CDR3 here is CASSLGQGLSYEQYF. The CDR3 DNA reads TGTGCCAGCAGCTTAGGGCAGGGCCTCTCCTACGAGCAGTACTTC. The chain links TRBV7-2 to TRBJ2-7; a weak D match, TRBD1 (5 bases). The V gene's germline CDR1 is SGHTA and CDR2 FQGNSA. The CDR3 runs to 15 residues. The V end was cut by 1 base, the J end by 0 bases, with 10 bases between.

The V and J genes are TRBV20-1 and TRBJ2-5; D possibly uses TRBD1 or TRBD2 (6 bases each). V was trimmed by 3 bases and J by 2 bases, leaving 16 bases between them. The germline CDR1 and CDR2 sequences are DFQATT and SNEGSKA (reference sequence). The length of the CDR3 is 15 residues. CDR3 protein: CSARRFGGNQETQYF. CDR3 DNA sequence: TGCAGTGCTAGGCGTTTCGGGGGCAATCAAGAGACCCAGTACTTC.